These 13 T cell receptor beta chains came from one sample sequenced in a study of blood T cell repertoires in COVID-19 (dated by TCRdb to the early 2020s). The library was obtained by the immunoSEQ multiplex PCR assay. TCRdb's version of the immuneACCESS table is confined to in-frame rearrangements and falls short of the full clone set. An unresolved V gene accounts for under half of the shortfall where checked; the remainder is of unknown origin. The sample table holds hundreds of thousands of clones, of which 90% were seen once. 1.7% of the sample is in the top ten clones. Sequencing was performed on PBMCs or T cells enriched from blood (not recorded which). The receptors were sampled from a woman younger than 30 with acute COVID-19.

This chain links TRBV28 with TRBJ1-2, with 7 bases matching TRBD1. Germline loops: CDR1 MDHEN, CDR2 SYDVKM. The CDR3 loop spans 14 amino acids. V lost 7 bases to trimming and J lost 3 bases; unmatched junction nucleotides: 8. Here the CDR3 reads CASTDTDRYYGYTF. CDR3 DNA sequence: TGTGCCAGCACCGATACGGACAGGTACTATGGCTACACCTTC.

This clone has just a few counts. The genes are TRBV27 and TRBJ2-7; a weak D match, TRBD2 (6 bases). The V end was cut by 5 bases, the J end by 2 bases, with 16 bases between. The CDR3 sequence is 15 residues long. Per germline, CDR1 MNHEY and CDR2 SMNVEV (reference sequence). The CDR3 nucleotides read TGTGCCAGCAGTCCAGGGACTGAAGTCCCCTACGAGCAGTACTTC. It encodes CASSPGTEVPYEQYF.

The sample holds one count of this clone. This rearrangement joins TRBV18 to TRBJ2-7, with 8 bases that match TRBD2. The CDR3 length is 14 residues. Germline CDR1 is KGHSH and CDR2 is LQKENI. The trim removed 2 bases at V and 5 bases at J, leaving 5 bases unmatched. The CDR3 reads CASSPAREAHEQYF. The CDR3 bases are TGTGCCAGCTCACCAGCGCGGGAGGCCCACGAGCAGTACTTC.

The DNA for the CDR3 is TGTGCCAGCTCACTTCGGACAGGGGAGGCTGGCTACACCTTC. It translates to CASSLRTGEAGYTF. This chain joins TRBV18 and TRBJ1-2; 9 bases align to TRBD1. There are 14 residues in the CDR3. V shed 4 bases and J 7 bases; nucleotides not matched to a gene: 7. Germline V gives CDR1 KGHSH, CDR2 LQKENI. Full variable domain (rest looked up from reference TRBV18 and TRBJ1-2): NAGVMQNPRHLVRRRGQEARLRCSPMKGHSHVYWYRQLPEEGLKFMVYLQKENIIDESGMPKERFSAEFPKEGPSILRIQQVVRGDSAAYFCASSLRTGEAGYTFGSGTRLTVV.

Turning to this clone: This sample includes further DNA sequences coding for the same CDR3. V usage is TRBV3-1 (or the pseudogene TRBV3-2) and J usage is TRBJ2-7; D possibly corresponds to TRBD2 (5 bases). Germline assignment: CDR1 LGHDT and CDR2 YNNKEL (reference sequence). The CDR3 has 12 residues. The V end lost 1 base, the J end lost 7 bases, and 8 bases lay between the germline ends. In nucleotides, the CDR3 is TGTGCCAGCAGCCAAGGACCGGGGGAGCAGTACTTC. The encoded protein is CASSQGPGEQYF.

In its sample, this clone was seen once. The chain uses TRBV5-6 and TRBJ1-1, with TRBD1 matching over 10 bases. Germline CDR1 reads SGHDT; CDR2 reads YYEEEE. The CDR3 contains 13 residues. J lost 11 bases, V lost 3 bases, and 7 bases had no gene match. The CDR3 protein is CASSWGQGRGAFF. The CDR3 DNA reads TGTGCCAGCAGCTGGGGACAGGGGAGAGGGGCTTTCTTT.

The chain links TRBV3-1 (or the pseudogene TRBV3-2) to TRBJ2-5; D is perhaps TRBD1 (5 bases). The V end was cut by 3 bases, the J end by 0 bases, with 11 bases between. This CDR3 is built from 15 residues. Germline V gives CDR1 LGHDT, CDR2 YNNKEL (reference sequence). The CDR3 region has the DNA TGTGCCAGCAGCCACCGCAGGGCCAACCAAGAGACCCAGTACTTC. This encodes CASSHRRANQETQYF.

V usage is TRBV5-5 and J usage is TRBJ2-3, with 10 bases matching TRBD1. The CDR3 runs to 16 residues. The J segment lost 3 bases and the V segment lost 3 bases, leaving 7 bases of the junction unmatched. Per the germline V gene, CDR1 is SGHKS and CDR2 is YYEKEE (reference sequence). CDR3 residues: CASSSTGGWGTDTQYF. The CDR3 DNA follows: TGTGCCAGCAGCTCGACAGGGGGCTGGGGTACAGATACGCAGTATTTT.

This clone was counted once. The rearrangement links TRBV18 to TRBJ1-5; 10 bases match TRBD1. The trim removed 3 bases at V and 9 bases at J, leaving 5 bases unmatched. Germline CDR1 reads KGHSH; CDR2 reads LQKENI. The CDR3 totals 14 residues. The CDR3 DNA reads as TGTGCCAGCTCACCGGGACAGGGGTATTGGCCCCAGCATTTT. It yields the protein CASSPGQGYWPQHF.

The gene calls are TRBV29-1 and TRBJ2-3; the D gene is possibly TRBD2 (6 bases). Trimming removed 3 bases from V and 5 bases from J, with 9 bases in between. Germline CDR1 is SQVTM and CDR2 is ANQGSEA. The CDR3 runs to 12 residues. The CDR3 sequence is CSVERGGDTQYF. The CDR3 DNA follows: TGCAGCGTTGAGAGGGGAGGAGATACGCAGTATTTT.

The V gene is TRBV5-5, the J gene TRBJ2-7; 7 nucleotides match TRBD2. CDR3 length: 18 amino acids. Trimming at V came to 0 bases and at J to 5 bases, leaving 17 bases not matched to a gene. CDR1 and CDR2 from the germline V gene are SGHKS and YYEKEE (reference sequence). CDR3 nucleotides: TGTGCCAGCAGCTTGGCCGTCATTAGGGAGCGGGAAATCAACGAGCAGTACTTC. Amino acid sequence: CASSLAVIREREINEQYF.

This chain connects TRBV5-1 to TRBJ1-2, with a possible D match to TRBD1 (6 bases). In germline, CDR1 is SGHRS, CDR2 YFSETQ. There are 14 residues in the CDR3. V was trimmed by 2 bases and J by 1 base, leaving 9 bases between them. CDR3 DNA sequence: TGCGCCAGCAGCTTTTCGGGACATAACTATGGCTACACCTTC. It specifies CASSFSGHNYGYTF.

This clone was detected a few times. The V call is TRBV6-5, the J call TRBJ1-5; D call uncertain. V lost 7 bases, J lost 4 bases, and 8 bases lay in between. There are 12 residues in the CDR3. In germline, CDR1 is MNHEY, CDR2 SVGAGI. The CDR3 region is CASISGNQPQHF. CDR3 DNA: TGTGCCAGCATATCGGGGAATCAGCCCCAGCATTTT.